This T cell receptor (beta chain) is drawn from a study of cytotoxic CD8 clonotypes in ibrutinib-treated CLL. As for the study in general: After a median of almost 70 months, some 14 patients stayed remitted and approximately 12 progressed; responses had been partial in around 25 and complete in 2.

Germline CDR1 and CDR2: MNHEY and SVGAGI. Trimming took off 4 bases at V and 7 bases at J, with 5 bases between the two ends. The CDR3 length is 11 residues. A few counts support this clone. Using immunoSEQ multiplex PCR, the repertoire was profiled, and TCRdb retains in-frame clones only, with some absent. The sample carries 250,000 to 350,000 clones, approximately 76% recorded once. The input for sequencing was PBMCs, taken at disease progression, from a patient treated with ibrutinib. The sequence derives from a human donor with chronic lymphocytic leukemia. The V call is TRBV6-5, the J call TRBJ1-3; unclear D gene. The CDR3 nucleotides read TGTGCCAGCAGTTCCCCGAACACCATATATTTT. Its translation: CASSSPNTIYF.